This T cell receptor beta chain was recorded in a study of blood T cell repertoires in COVID-19. The germline V gene encodes CDR1 KGHSH and CDR2 LQKENI. J lost 3 bases, V lost 10 bases, and 6 bases had no gene match. This CDR3 is built from 13 residues. Libraries were prepared by immunoSEQ multiplex PCR; TCRdb keeps only in-frame clonotypes and omits some of them. This table holds 200,000 to 250,000 clones, approximately 80% found once. Sequencing used PBMCs or T cells enriched from blood (not recorded which). V and J are TRBV18 and TRBJ1-5, with TRBD1 matching 7 bases. The receptor was isolated from a man aged 35-49 years who had recovered from COVID-19. CDR3 region: CAISRGLNQPQHF. CDR3 DNA sequence: TGTGCCATCTCTAGGGGGCTCAATCAGCCCCAGCATTTT. The whole variable domain, filled in from reference TRBV18 and TRBJ1-5, reads NAGVMQNPRHLVRRRGQEARLRCSPMKGHSHVYWYRQLPEEGLKFMVYLQKENIIDESGMPKERFSAEFPKEGPSILRIQQVVRGDSAAYFCAISRGLNQPQHFGDGTRLSIL.